A selection of T cell receptor beta chains follows, all from one sample in a study of blood T cells in healthy people across ages. In TCRdb, the 5' RACE reads were re-called with MiXCR into one record per CDR3 protein. The sample consists of around 1,600,000 distinct CDR3 sequences, about 42% of them appearing once. The sequenced material came from blood. The receptors shown here come from a woman aged 18-35 years in good health. The CDR3 runs from the conserved cysteine through the conserved F or W. The D gene is left open where the match is weak. The listing skips clone size in some rows; elsewhere it reads once, few, many or a size class.

>.|TRBJ1-3|.|TRBV12-3/TRBV12-4
CASRGGSSGNTIYF
TGTGCCAGCAGGGGGGGTAGCTCTGGAAACACCATATATTTT
>.|TRBJ2-3|.|TRBV11-2
CAGSLRGGGDTQYF
TGTGCCGGCAGCCTCAGGGGGGGCGGAGATACGCAGTATTTT
>TRBD1|TRBJ2-1|few|TRBV20-1
CSARVPGGWYNEQFF
TGCAGTGCTAGAGTGCCAGGGGGATGGTACAATGAGCAGTTCTTC
>TRBD2|TRBJ2-1|.|TRBV20-1
CSAISGPISYNEQFF
TGCAGTGCCATTAGCGGGCCGATCTCCTACAATGAGCAGTTCTTC
>.|TRBJ2-5|.|TRBV6-5
CASSYAGLGGDETQYF
TGTGCCAGCAGTTACGCGGGCCTTGGGGGCGACGAGACCCAGTACTTC
>.|TRBJ2-3|.|TRBV7-2
CASSFAGSGIADTQYF
TGTGCCAGCAGCTTCGCAGGGAGTGGGATCGCAGATACGCAGTATTTT
>.|TRBJ2-1|few|TRBV30
CAWSKTVVFEQFF
TGTGCCTGGAGTAAGACTGTCGTTTTCGAGCAGTTCTTC
>.|TRBJ2-2|few|TRBV25-1
CASSDGGETGELFF
TGTGCCAGCAGCGATGGAGGGGAGACCGGGGAGCTGTTTTTT
>.|TRBJ1-2|few|TRBV4-1
CASSQKPGDYGYTF
TGCGCCAGCAGCCAGAAACCAGGGGACTATGGCTACACCTTC
>.|TRBJ1-6|few|TRBV10-2
CASSEPGGNSPLHF
TGCGCCAGCAGTGAACCAGGCGGGAATTCACCCCTCCACTTT
>TRBD2|TRBJ2-6|.|TRBV20-1
CSARVWRGSSGANVLTF
TGCAGTGCTAGAGTTTGGCGGGGGAGCTCTGGGGCCAACGTCCTGACTTTC
>TRBD2|TRBJ2-1|.|TRBV14
CASSQELAGVEQFF
TGTGCCAGCAGCCAAGAACTAGCGGGAGTCGAGCAGTTCTTC
>TRBD1|TRBJ1-5|.|TRBV7-9
CASSRGQPNQPQHF
TGTGCCAGCAGCCGGGGACAGCCTAATCAGCCCCAGCATTTT
>TRBD2|TRBJ2-1|few|TRBV15
CATSRATSGRGRGYNEQFF
TGTGCCACCAGCAGAGCTACTAGCGGGAGGGGACGGGGTTACAATGAGCAGTTCTTC
>TRBD1|TRBJ2-5|few|TRBV27
CASSSTGKETQYF
TGTGCCAGCAGCTCGACAGGGAAGGAGACCCAGTACTTC
>.|TRBJ2-5|.|TRBV20-1
CSAATMGQETQYF
TGCAGTGCCGCGACGATGGGACAAGAGACCCAGTACTTC
>.|TRBJ2-6|.|TRBV27
CASSAKTGANVLTF
TGTGCCAGCAGTGCCAAGACAGGGGCCAACGTCCTGACTTTC
>TRBD2|TRBJ2-3|.|TRBV7-2
CASSLAGTTTDTQYF
TGTGCCAGCAGCCTAGCCGGGACTACCACAGATACGCAGTATTTT
>.|TRBJ1-1|.|TRBV20-1
CSARDRRVGGVTEAFF
TGCAGTGCTAGAGATCGGAGGGTAGGGGGGGTCACTGAAGCTTTCTTT
>TRBD2|TRBJ2-3|.|TRBV5-1
CASGTSDSTDTQYF
TGCGCCAGCGGGACTAGCGATAGCACAGATACGCAGTATTTT
>.|TRBJ2-7|few|TRBV3-1
CASSQDSVIIPYEQYF
TGTGCCAGCAGCCAAGATAGCGTTATTATTCCCTACGAGCAGTACTTC
>TRBD1|TRBJ1-1|.|TRBV5-6
CASSWDRGNTEAFF
TGTGCCAGCAGCTGGGACAGGGGGAACACTGAAGCTTTCTTT
>TRBD2|TRBJ2-1|many|TRBV9
CASSVAGGQYNEQFF
TGTGCCAGCAGCGTAGCGGGGGGGCAGTACAATGAGCAGTTCTTC
>.|TRBJ2-3|.|TRBV14
CASSQRGGTQYF
TGTGCCAGCAGCCAAAGGGGGGGTACGCAGTATTTT
>.|TRBJ2-1|few|TRBV20-1
CSANPGTTYNEQFF
TGCAGTGCTAATCCCGGGACAACTTACAATGAGCAGTTCTTC
>.|TRBJ2-7|.|TRBV5-6
CASSRYDEQYF
TGTGCCAGCAGCAGGTACGACGAGCAGTACTTC
>.|TRBJ2-3|.|TRBV7-2
CASSFSRGAGPHPTDTQYF
TGTGCCAGCAGCTTCTCCCGAGGAGCGGGTCCCCACCCCACAGATACGCAGTATTTT
>TRBD1|TRBJ1-2|.|TRBV6-6
CASSYRQGDGYTF
TGTGCCAGCAGTTATAGACAGGGTGATGGCTACACCTTC
>TRBD2|TRBJ2-3|.|TRBV15
CATSTKTSFPTDTQYF
TGTGCCACCAGCACAAAGACTAGCTTCCCCACAGATACGCAGTATTTT
>TRBD1|TRBJ2-6|.|TRBV29-1
CSVVLGQDAGANVLTF
TGCAGCGTCGTTCTGGGACAGGATGCTGGGGCCAACGTCCTGACTTTC
>.|TRBJ2-3|.|TRBV6-5
CVSSSRADTQYF
TGTGTCAGCAGTTCCAGGGCAGATACGCAGTATTTT
>.|TRBJ1-1|.|TRBV6-5
CASSYRVPNTEAFF
TGTGCCAGCAGTTATAGGGTCCCGAACACTGAAGCTTTCTTT
>.|TRBJ2-5|few|TRBV9
CASSVAGDETVIQYF
TGTGCCAGCAGCGTAGCTGGCGACGAGACAGTGATCCAGTACTTC
>.|TRBJ2-3|.|TRBV7-2
CASRVGGGPTDTQYF
TGTGCCAGTAGAGTAGGGGGGGGGCCTACAGATACGCAGTATTTT
>.|TRBJ2-6|.|TRBV6-1
CASSEIIFSGANVLIF
TGTGCCAGCAGTGAAATCATTTTCTCTGGGGCCAACGTCCTGATTTTC
>.|TRBJ2-1|.|TRBV27
CASRVGASYNEQFF
TGTGCCAGCAGGGTAGGGGCCTCCTACAATGAGCAGTTCTTC
>.|TRBJ2-7|many|TRBV10-3
CAISESGFGYEQYF
TGTGCCATCAGTGAATCGGGGTTCGGATACGAGCAGTACTTC
>TRBD2|TRBJ2-3|.|TRBV5-5
CASTEDRSGLAGTDTQYF
TGTGCCAGCACTGAGGACAGGTCAGGACTAGCGGGGACAGATACGCAGTATTTT
>.|TRBJ2-1|few|TRBV7-9
CASNPRGSSYNEQFF
TGTGCCAGCAACCCCAGGGGTTCCTCCTACAATGAGCAGTTCTTC
>TRBD1|TRBJ1-1|.|TRBV20-1
CSVVGQTNTEAFF
TGCAGTGTAGTGGGACAGACGAACACTGAAGCTTTCTTT
>TRBD1|TRBJ1-1|few|TRBV12-3/TRBV12-4
CASSFGVGQAANTEAFF
TGTGCCAGCAGTTTCGGTGTGGGACAGGCGGCGAACACTGAAGCTTTCTTT
>TRBD1|TRBJ2-7|few|TRBV6-5
CASSYSNRGPSYEQYF
TGTGCCAGCAGTTACTCGAACAGGGGGCCCTCCTACGAGCAGTACTTC
>.|TRBJ1-2|few|TRBV5-1
CASSNSGGGYGYTF
TGCGCCAGCAGCAATTCGGGGGGCGGCTATGGCTACACCTTC
>.|TRBJ2-3|.|TRBV20-1
CSASNVDTQYF
TGCAGTGCTTCGAATGTAGATACGCAGTATTTT
>.|TRBJ2-3|.|TRBV20-1
CSARDVKSTDTQYF
TGCAGTGCTAGAGATGTTAAAAGCACAGATACGCAGTATTTT
>TRBD2|TRBJ2-7|.|TRBV9
CASSARDYVSEQYF
TGTGCCAGCAGCGCCCGGGACTATGTGTCTGAGCAGTACTTC
>TRBD1|TRBJ2-1|.|TRBV12-3/TRBV12-4
CASSPIPGGPYNEQFF
TGTGCCAGCAGCCCCATCCCAGGGGGCCCCTACAATGAGCAGTTCTTC
>TRBD1|TRBJ2-1|many|TRBV4-3
CASSQVGTGYNEQFF
TGCGCCAGCAGCCAAGTTGGGACAGGGTATAATGAGCAGTTCTTC
>.|TRBJ2-5|few|TRBV6-2/TRBV6-3
CASSPRGIRTTQYF
TGTGCCAGCAGTCCTCGAGGCATTAGGACGACCCAGTACTTC
>TRBD1|TRBJ1-6|few|TRBV7-2
CASSLETGYNSPLHF
TGTGCCAGCAGCTTAGAGACAGGGTATAATTCACCCCTCCACTTT
>TRBD1|TRBJ1-2|.|TRBV7-9
CASGLGQGPSLGYTF
TGTGCCAGCGGCTTAGGACAGGGGCCATCTTTGGGCTACACCTTC
>.|TRBJ1-1|.|TRBV4-3
CASSQVWGVSTEAFF
TGCGCCAGCAGCCAAGTGTGGGGCGTGAGCACTGAAGCTTTCTTT
>TRBD1|TRBJ2-1|few|TRBV4-3
CASSEGQGPNNEQFF
TGCGCCAGCAGCGAAGGACAGGGGCCAAACAATGAGCAGTTCTTC
>.|TRBJ1-2|few|TRBV7-3
CASTTDGGHFGYTF
TGTGCCAGCACAACAGACGGGGGGCACTTTGGCTACACCTTC
>.|TRBJ2-5|.|TRBV7-9
CASSLGLEGGQETQYF
TGTGCCAGCAGCTTAGGTCTAGAGGGAGGACAAGAGACCCAGTACTTC
>.|TRBJ2-1|many|TRBV7-2
CASSLTDYNEQFF
TGTGCCAGCAGCTTAACAGACTACAATGAGCAGTTCTTC
>.|TRBJ2-1|.|TRBV11-2
CASSDHRGRDNEQFF
TGTGCCAGCAGCGACCATAGGGGTCGGGACAATGAGCAGTTCTTC
>.|TRBJ1-6|.|TRBV9
CASKMGSENSPLHF
TGTGCCAGCAAGATGGGGAGTGAAAATTCACCCCTCCACTTT
>.|TRBJ2-1|.|TRBV11-2
CASSYRAGLAFDNEQFF
TGTGCCAGCAGCTACAGAGCAGGCCTAGCCTTCGACAATGAGCAGTTCTTC
>.|TRBJ2-1|.|TRBV6-4
CASSDRPGREQFF
TGTGCCAGCAGTGATCGACCGGGACGTGAGCAGTTCTTC